The 25 T cell receptor beta chains given below trace back to one sample, sequenced in a study of shared clonotypes between healthy human individuals (TCRdb year 2020). Library prep was done by the immunoSEQ multiplex PCR assay. TCRdb took over this immuneACCESS table, retaining in-frame rearrangements with V and J assigned. Such tables are incomplete; in checked studies, under half of the missing clones stem from an unresolved V gene, and the remainder is unexplained. The sample table shows about 600,000 clones, and 97% are seen once. The ten largest clones add up to approximately 0.057% of the sample. Sequencing was done on a sample of naive CD4+ T cells sorted from blood. This specimen's cell subset or site label, per the study, means: CD45RA+ positively selected. These receptors were collected from a woman between 25 and 40 years old in good health.

This clone was seen only once. The V gene is TRBV9, the J gene TRBJ2-7, with a weak D call TRBD1 (5 bases). Germline V CDR1 and CDR2: SGDLS, YYNGEE. The V end was cut by 4 bases, the J end by 2 bases, with 16 bases between. The CDR3 runs 15 residues. CDR3 sequence: CASSSSAGHTYEQYF. Written as DNA, the CDR3 is TGTGCCAGCAGCTCCTCTGCCGGACACACCTACGAGCAGTACTTC.

The chain has TRBV18 and TRBJ1-2, with 7 bases fitting TRBD1. Unmatched junction bases numbered 7, after V lost 3 bases and J lost 0 bases. Germline V lookup: CDR1 KGHSH, CDR2 LQKENI. The CDR3 loop spans 16 amino acids. In nucleotides, the CDR3 is TGTGCCAGCTCACCCCCGGGACAGAAAACTAACTATGGCTACACCTTC. Translation: CASSPPGQKTNYGYTF.

The rearrangement links TRBV10-3 to TRBJ2-7; 12 bases are shared with TRBD1. V dropped 11 bases and J dropped 7; count of bases not matched to a gene: 9. The CDR3 runs to 13 residues. CDR1 and CDR2 (germline): ENHRY, SYGVKD. The chain's CDR3 is CAGRGQGAKEQYF. The CDR3 DNA sequence: TGTGCCGGACGGGGACAGGGGGCGAAGGAGCAGTACTTC.

The gene calls are TRBV7-9 and TRBJ1-2, with 9 bases aligning to TRBD1. Looked up from germline, CDR1 is SEHNR and CDR2 is FQNEAQ (reference sequence). CDR3 length: 13 residues. With 5 bases clipped from V and 8 bases from J, the junction kept 6 bases outside the gene matches. As DNA, the CDR3 is TGTGCCAGCAGCCGGGACAGGGTCCGGGGCTACACCTTC. Encoded protein: CASSRDRVRGYTF.

In this sample, this clone turned up once. The DNA for the CDR3 is TGTGCCAGCAGCCTAGTCGTCTCTGGGGCCAACGTCCTGACTTTC. Protein: CASSLVVSGANVLTF. This rearrangement joins TRBV5-5 to TRBJ2-6; D remains unclear. V dropped 4 bases and J dropped 0 bases, with 8 bases sitting between them. The V gene's germline CDR1 is SGHKS and CDR2 YYEKEE (reference sequence). The CDR3 has 15 amino acids.

The chain uses TRBV5-1 and TRBJ2-1, with D perhaps matching TRBD1 (6 bases). The CDR3 sequence is 15 residues long. Trimming took off 4 bases at V and 6 bases at J, with 17 bases between the two ends. CDR1 and CDR2 (germline): SGHRS, YFSETQ. The CDR3 bases are TGCGCCAGCAGCGAATCGACAGGAAGGGGCAATGAGCAGTTCTTC. Protein product: CASSESTGRGNEQFF.

The V call is TRBV6-1, the J call TRBJ1-5; D unclear. This CDR3 is built from 14 residues. CDR1 is MNHNS and CDR2 is SASEGT in the germline V gene. V shed 0 bases and J shed 7 bases, with 10 bases lying between them. CDR3 in amino acids: CASSEATGLQPQHF. The CDR3 nucleotides are TGTGCCAGCAGTGAAGCTACCGGTCTGCAGCCCCAGCATTTT.

This clone was picked up one time. V is TRBV28 and J is TRBJ2-7; TRBD2 agrees at 8 bases. Germline values: CDR1 MDHEN, CDR2 SYDVKM. The V gene end was trimmed by 6 bases and the J gene end by 4 bases; junction bases not matched to a gene: 8. CDR3 size: 14 residues. As DNA, the CDR3 is TGTGCCAGCAGATCAAGGGGCGGGAGGTACGAGCAGTACTTC. It encodes CASRSRGGRYEQYF.

The rearrangement joins TRBV4-1 to TRBJ2-7; TRBD1 agrees at 7 bases. V gave up 4 bases and J gave up 2 bases; unmatched junction bases: 11. In germline, CDR1 is MGHRA, CDR2 YSYEKL. The CDR3 spans 16 residues. The CDR3 region is CASSRAPTGSTYEQYF. Here the CDR3 DNA reads TGCGCCAGCAGCCGAGCGCCGACAGGGTCAACCTACGAGCAGTACTTC.

The V call is TRBV28, the J call TRBJ2-3; the match to TRBD1 covers 9 bases. Unmatched junction bases numbered 9, after V lost 5 bases and J lost 6 bases. Germline V gene sequence: CDR1 MDHEN, CDR2 SYDVKM. The CDR3 has 15 amino acids. The CDR3 DNA sequence: TGTGCCAGCAGTCGTGGGACAGGGACAATTGATACGCAGTATTTT. It specifies CASSRGTGTIDTQYF.

The CDR3 nucleotides read TGTGCCAGCCAACAGGGTGTGGGCACCGGGGAGCTGTTTTTT. It yields the protein CASQQGVGTGELFF. The chain couples TRBV2 to TRBJ2-2; TRBD1 is a possible D gene (6 bases). CDR1 and CDR2 from the germline V gene are SNHLY and FYNNEI. The CDR3 is 14 amino acids. V lost 8 bases and J 4 bases, leaving 14 bases between the germline ends.

The CDR3 coding sequence is TGTGCCAGCAGCCCCCAGGGTCCTGGGGCCAACGTCCTGACTTTC. Amino acids: CASSPQGPGANVLTF. This chain links TRBV14 with TRBJ2-6; a possible D gene is TRBD1 (5 bases). This CDR3 region has 15 residues. With 4 bases removed from V and 2 bases from J, the gap between germline ends came to 9 bases. CDR1 SGHDN and CDR2 FVKESK come from the germline V gene. Drawing the rest from reference TRBV14 and TRBJ2-6, the complete variable domain is EAGVTQFPSHSVIEKGQTVTLRCDPISGHDNLYWYRRVMGKEIKFLLHFVKESKQDESGMPNNRFLAERTGGTYSTLKVQPAELEDSGVYFCASSPQGPGANVLTFGAGSRLTVL.

The rearrangement links TRBV28 to TRBJ1-2, with 10 positions matching TRBD1. V gave up 5 bases and J gave up 5 bases; unmatched junction bases: 5. CDR3 length: 14 residues. Germline V gives CDR1 MDHEN, CDR2 SYDVKM. In DNA form, the CDR3 reads TGTGCCAGCAGTCCAGGACAGGGGGTGTATGGCTACACCTTC. This sequence encodes CASSPGQGVYGYTF.

The count of this clone is one. The gene calls are TRBV28 and TRBJ2-1; TRBD1 is a possible D gene (5 bases). This CDR3 is built from 15 residues. Germline CDR1 is MDHEN and CDR2 is SYDVKM. Trimming removed 3 bases at V and 1 base at J, with 10 bases between. CDR3 nucleotides: TGTGCCAGCAGTTTCTTGACAGCTTCCTACAATGAGCAGTTCTTC. Its translation is CASSFLTASYNEQFF.

This rearrangement joins TRBV28 to TRBJ1-2; D call uncertain. Germline V CDR1 and CDR2: MDHEN, SYDVKM. Trimming stripped 5 bases from V and 8 bases from J, with 12 bases between. This CDR3 contains 12 residues. The CDR3 sequence is CASSGVWGGYTF. CDR3 coding DNA: TGTGCCAGCAGTGGGGTGTGGGGAGGCTACACCTTC.

V and J are TRBV7-8 and TRBJ2-2; 7 bases align to TRBD2. The CDR3 loop spans 16 amino acids. V trimming: 5 bases; J trimming: 4 bases; junction bases outside the gene matches: 10. The germline V gene has CDR1 SGHVS and CDR2 FQNEAQ. CDR3 sequence: CASSPQREGRTGELFF. The CDR3 nucleotides read TGTGCCAGCAGCCCTCAGCGGGAAGGTCGCACCGGGGAGCTGTTTTTT.

V usage is TRBV7-8 and J usage is TRBJ2-7, with TRBD2 identical over 11 bases. J gave up 12 bases and V 5 bases, and 18 bases lay outside the gene matches. Germline loops: CDR1 SGHVS, CDR2 FQNEAQ. This CDR3 is 16 amino acids long. DNA for the CDR3: TGTGCCAGCAGCCTCCTAACCTCTGTAGCGGGAGGGCTCCCGTACTTC. Its protein product is CASSLLTSVAGGLPYF.

V usage is TRBV6-5 and J usage is TRBJ2-1; TRBD2 is a possible D gene (5 bases). This CDR3 region has 14 residues. CDR1 MNHEY and CDR2 SVGAGI come from the germline V gene. Trimming cost V 6 bases and J 7 bases, with 16 bases left between them. The CDR3 sequence is CASSRDEIENEQFF. For the CDR3, the DNA is TGTGCCAGCAGCCGGGATGAGATTGAAAATGAGCAGTTCTTC.

This rearrangement joins TRBV11-3 to TRBJ2-1, with D tentatively TRBD1 (5 bases). The CDR3 contains 15 residues. Trimming shortened V by 5 bases and J by 4 bases, and 15 bases separated the two germline ends. CDR1 and CDR2 from the germline V gene are SGHNT and YENEEA. CDR3 sequence: CASSRGPDLYNEQFF. CDR3 DNA sequence: TGTGCCAGCAGCAGGGGCCCTGACCTTTACAATGAGCAGTTCTTC.

The chain carries TRBV7-3 and TRBJ2-2, with a weak D call TRBD2 (6 bases). There are 16 residues in the CDR3. Germline CDR1 reads SGHTA; CDR2 reads FQGTGA. V was trimmed by 5 bases and J by 5 bases, leaving 18 bases between them. The CDR3 sequence is CASSAFGGGRTGELFF. CDR3 bases: TGTGCCAGCAGCGCCTTCGGGGGAGGAAGGACCGGGGAGCTGTTTTTT.

The chain recombines TRBV9 with TRBJ2-6; 9 nucleotides match TRBD1. Germline V gene sequence: CDR1 SGDLS, CDR2 YYNGEE. The CDR3 is 18 amino acids. V was pared by 4 bases and J by 1 base, with 9 bases of the junction left unmatched. The CDR3 loop reads CASSPLGTGLSGANVLTF. The CDR3 bases are TGTGCCAGCAGCCCCCTGGGGACAGGGTTATCTGGGGCCAACGTCCTGACTTTC.

Here the CDR3 DNA reads TGTGCCAGCAGGCCGACTGCCGTTTACCCGAGATTTTGGGAGCAGTACTTC. The encoded protein is CASRPTAVYPRFWEQYF. The chain couples TRBV28 to TRBJ2-7; D remains ambiguous. Germline V gene lookup returns CDR1 MDHEN and CDR2 SYDVKM. Trimming stripped 6 bases from V and 7 bases from J, with 28 bases between. The length of the CDR3 is 17 residues.

The chain joins TRBV29-1 to TRBJ2-3, with 7 nucleotides matching TRBD1. Germline CDR1 and CDR2: SQVTM and ANQGSEA. The CDR3 extends over 14 amino acids. J gave up 2 bases and V 4 bases, and 6 bases lay outside the gene matches. CDR3 loop: CSVVPRGSTDTQYF. CDR3 bases: TGCAGCGTTGTGCCCAGGGGGTCCACAGATACGCAGTATTTT.

J is TRBJ2-3 and V is TRBV11-2, with D tentatively TRBD2 (5 bases). Between the trimmed V and J ends, which lost 9 bases and 2 bases, there was a span of 9 bases. CDR1 SGHAT and CDR2 FQNNGV come from the germline V gene. This CDR3 has 12 residues. CDR3 region: CASGLYTDTQYF. CDR3 nucleotides: TGTGCCAGTGGACTGTACACAGATACGCAGTATTTT. Based on the CDR3 plus reference TRBV11-2 and TRBJ2-3, the full variable domain is EAGVAQSPRYKIIEKRQSVAFWCNPISGHATLYWYQQILGQGPKLLIQFQNNGVVDDSQLPKDRFSAERLKGVDSTLKIQPAKLEDSAVYLCASGLYTDTQYFGPGTRLTVL.

This clone was detected a few times. Other DNA sequences of this sample code for an identical CDR3. The V gene is TRBV29-1, the J gene TRBJ1-1, with D uncertain. V was trimmed by 1 base and J by 0 bases, leaving 6 bases between them. CDR3 length equals 13 residues. CDR1 and CDR2 from the germline V gene are SQVTM and ANQGSEA. CDR3 in DNA: TGCAGCGTTGAAGGACGTCTGAACACTGAAGCTTTCTTT. Translated: CSVEGRLNTEAFF.